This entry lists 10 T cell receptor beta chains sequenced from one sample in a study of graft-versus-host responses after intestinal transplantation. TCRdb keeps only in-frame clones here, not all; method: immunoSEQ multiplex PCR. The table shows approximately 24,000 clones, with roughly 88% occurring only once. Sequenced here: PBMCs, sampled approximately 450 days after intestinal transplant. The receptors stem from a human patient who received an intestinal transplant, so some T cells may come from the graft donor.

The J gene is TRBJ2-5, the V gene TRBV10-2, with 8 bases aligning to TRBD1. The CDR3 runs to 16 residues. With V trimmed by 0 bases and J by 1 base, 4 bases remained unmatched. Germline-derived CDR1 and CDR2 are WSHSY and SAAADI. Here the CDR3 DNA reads TGCGCCAGCAGTGAGTCGCGGACAGGGACCCAAGAGACCCAGTACTTC. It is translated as CASSESRTGTQETQYF.

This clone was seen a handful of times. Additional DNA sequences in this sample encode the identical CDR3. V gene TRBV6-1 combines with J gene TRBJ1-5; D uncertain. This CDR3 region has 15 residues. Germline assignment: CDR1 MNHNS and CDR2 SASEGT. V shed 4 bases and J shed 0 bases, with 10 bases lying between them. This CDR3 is CASSASSYSNQPQHF. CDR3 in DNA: TGTGCCAGCAGTGCCTCAAGTTATAGCAATCAGCCCCAGCATTTT.

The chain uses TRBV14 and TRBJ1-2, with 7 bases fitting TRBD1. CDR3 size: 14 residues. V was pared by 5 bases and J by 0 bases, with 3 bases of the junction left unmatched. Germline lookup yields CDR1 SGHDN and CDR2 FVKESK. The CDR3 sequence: CASSKRGPNYGYTF. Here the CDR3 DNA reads TGTGCCAGCAGCAAGAGGGGGCCTAACTATGGCTACACCTTC.

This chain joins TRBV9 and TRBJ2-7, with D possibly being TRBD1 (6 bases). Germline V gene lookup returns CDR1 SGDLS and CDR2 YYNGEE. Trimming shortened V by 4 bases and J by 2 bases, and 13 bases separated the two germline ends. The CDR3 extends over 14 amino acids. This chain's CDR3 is CASSSTDRPYEQYF. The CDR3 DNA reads TGTGCCAGCAGCTCGACCGACAGGCCCTACGAGCAGTACTTC.

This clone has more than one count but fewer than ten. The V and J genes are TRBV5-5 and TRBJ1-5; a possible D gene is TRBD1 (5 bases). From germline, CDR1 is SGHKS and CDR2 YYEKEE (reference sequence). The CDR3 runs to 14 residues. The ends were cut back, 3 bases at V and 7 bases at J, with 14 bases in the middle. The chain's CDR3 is CASSWGRRGQPQHF. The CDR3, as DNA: TGTGCCAGCAGCTGGGGACGGAGGGGCCAGCCCCAGCATTTT.

CDR3 region: CASSSGLVSYNEQFF. In DNA form, the CDR3 reads TGTGCCAGCAGTTCAGGACTAGTAAGTTACAATGAGCAGTTCTTC. The rearrangement links TRBV6-5 to TRBJ2-1; 7 bases are shared with TRBD2. CDR1 and CDR2 (germline): MNHEY, SVGAGI. V lost 4 bases, J lost 4 bases, and 7 bases stayed unmatched. This CDR3 is built from 15 residues.

CDR3 sequence: CASSFSPAITNEQYF. The CDR3 coding sequence is TGTGCCAGCAGTTTCTCCCCGGCGATAACGAACGAGCAGTACTTC. This chain uses TRBV28 with TRBJ2-7; no definite D call. In germline, CDR1 is MDHEN, CDR2 SYDVKM. Trimming cost V 3 bases and J 5 bases, with 17 bases left between them. The CDR3 contains 15 residues.

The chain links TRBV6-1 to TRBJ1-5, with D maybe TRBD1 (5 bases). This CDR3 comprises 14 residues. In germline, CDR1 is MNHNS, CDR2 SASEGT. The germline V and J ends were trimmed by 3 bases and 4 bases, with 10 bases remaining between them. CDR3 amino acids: CASSDRELNQPQHF. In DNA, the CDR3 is TGTGCCAGCAGTGACAGGGAACTGAATCAGCCCCAGCATTTT.

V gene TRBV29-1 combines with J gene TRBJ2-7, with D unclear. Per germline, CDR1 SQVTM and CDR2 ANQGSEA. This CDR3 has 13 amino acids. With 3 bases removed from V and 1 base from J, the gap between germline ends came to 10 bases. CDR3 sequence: CSVETLNSYEQYF. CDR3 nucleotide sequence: TGCAGCGTTGAGACACTCAATTCCTACGAGCAGTACTTC.

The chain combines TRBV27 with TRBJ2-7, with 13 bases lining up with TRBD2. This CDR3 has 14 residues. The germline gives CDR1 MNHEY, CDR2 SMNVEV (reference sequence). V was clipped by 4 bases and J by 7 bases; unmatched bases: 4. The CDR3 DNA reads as TGTGCCAGCAGTTCACTAGCGGGAGGGCCGGAGCAGTACTTC. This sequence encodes CASSSLAGGPEQYF.